This TCR beta chain was sequenced in a study of beta chain features in type 1 diabetes. Background on the study: Over all samples combined, around 110 million sorted cells were examined.

Only a few counts were recorded for this clone. As yet, its antigen is unknown. Study outcomes and limitations: The study found moderately but significantly shorter TCRB CDR3s in all four CD4+ subsets of Type 1 diabetes patients. Whatever favoring of shorter templates PCR might show would apply equally to patients and controls. In the patient group, naive, central memory and Treg TCRB repertoires seemed more alike than in the healthy donor group. There was a possibility that cDNA sequencing over-represented cells with high TCR expression.

The V gene lost 2 bases and the J gene lost 2 bases, with 7 bases spanning the gap. Germline assignment: CDR1 MDHEN and CDR2 SYDVKM. The length of the CDR3 is 14 residues. As every portion of the isolated RNA was reverse transcribed, the sequencing read expressed TCRB transcripts. Produced via immunoSEQ multiplex PCR; TCRdb's table is partial and in-frame only. This table has 250,000 to 300,000 clones, 13% to 15% appearing once. The sample comprised naive CD4+ T cells from blood. The gene calls are TRBV28 and TRBJ2-4; D possibly corresponds to TRBD2 (5 bases). The sequence derives from a man under 40 with type 1 diabetes. The CDR3 DNA follows: TGTGCCAGCAGTTTAGGAGGTTCCAAAAACATTCAGTACTTC. Protein sequence: CASSLGGSKNIQYF.